This T cell receptor (beta chain) was sequenced in a study of T cell responses to AZD1222 COVID-19 vaccine. Study-level results: Across spike, vaccine-associated CD4 TCRs were found, dominant at 160-218 and 743-854. Targets within unmutated variant regions were reportedly found for nearly half of spike-specific TCRs. Two AZD1222 doses significantly raised spike-specific TCR breadth and depth over controls.

TCRdb's copy holds only in-frame clones and misses some; the assay was immunoSEQ multiplex PCR. Of 200,000 to 250,000 clones listed, about 94% were seen once; the top ten hold approximately 1.5%. As concerns this clone: Its cognate antigen is unknown.

CDR3 length equals 14 residues. Trimming took off 2 bases at V and 6 bases at J, with 14 bases between the two ends. Germline CDR1 is MNHEY and CDR2 is SVGAGI. The starting material was peripheral blood, obtained 28 days after the second dose of the MenACWY control vaccine. The chain recombines TRBV6-5 with TRBJ2-7; D perhaps matches TRBD2 (6 bases). This TCR was recovered from an adult who received the MenACWY meningococcal vaccine as a control. The CDR3 loop is CASSYTPGSGEQYF. The CDR3 DNA is TGTGCCAGCAGTTACACCCCCGGTAGCGGCGAGCAGTACTTC.